This T cell receptor (beta chain) appears in the sequencing data of a study of blood T cell repertoires in COVID-19. The wider study: COVID-19 samples collected from the United States, Italy and Spain covered acute and convalescent phases.

Using immunoSEQ multiplex PCR, the repertoire was profiled, and TCRdb retains in-frame clones only, with some absent. The sample has about 84,000 clones; around four fifths are singletons. CDR1 SGHNT and CDR2 YYREEE come from the germline V gene (reference sequence). CDR3 size: 17 residues. V was clipped by 3 bases and J by 3 bases, with 21 bases between them. The source material was peripheral blood. This clonotype was sampled from a man older than 75 with active or convalescent COVID-19. The V call is TRBV5-4, the J call TRBJ1-2; D ambiguous. CDR3 sequence reads: CASSSPSAGRRDYGYTF. The CDR3 DNA sequence: TGTGCCAGCAGCTCGCCCTCCGCTGGAAGACGGGACTATGGCTACACCTTC.